The next 9 T cell receptor beta chains were all read from a single sample in a study of T cell responses to AZD1222 COVID-19 vaccine. Profiling relied on immunoSEQ multiplex PCR, and the TCRdb table lists in-frame clones only, not all of them. The table shows fewer than 150,000 clones, with more than 85% occurring only once. Here the sequenced sample was peripheral blood, taken on day 0 of AZD1222 vaccination. All receptors come from an adult in good health.

The chain uses TRBV28 and TRBJ1-1, with D unresolved. This CDR3 has 12 amino acids. CDR1 MDHEN and CDR2 SYDVKM come from the germline V gene. The V end lost 6 bases, the J end lost 5 bases, and 10 bases lay between the germline ends. The DNA for the CDR3 is TGTGCCAGCAGACCCAACCCGACTGAAGCTTTCTTT. Its protein product is CASRPNPTEAFF.

This clone appeared once. The chain links TRBV7-2 to TRBJ1-3, with D perhaps TRBD1 (6 bases). V lost 3 bases and J lost 4, with 19 bases in between. Germline V gives CDR1 SGHTA, CDR2 FQGNSA. CDR3 length: 17 amino acids. Written as DNA, the CDR3 is TGTGCCAGCAGCTTGACGATCGGGGGGGGCGCCGGAAACACCATATATTTT. This gives the protein CASSLTIGGGAGNTIYF.

The rearrangement joins TRBV27 to TRBJ1-1; D gene ambiguous. Trimming left V 3 bases short and J 3 bases short, with 8 bases between. This CDR3 spans 13 amino acids. Per germline, CDR1 MNHEY and CDR2 SMNVEV (reference sequence). CDR3 bases: TGTGCCAGCAGTTTGTACAGAGACACTGAAGCTTTCTTT. Amino acid sequence: CASSLYRDTEAFF.

This chain links TRBV28 with TRBJ1-5, with D uncertain. The length of the CDR3 is 13 residues. Trimming shortened V by 6 bases and J by 7 bases, and 13 bases separated the two germline ends. From germline, CDR1 is MDHEN and CDR2 SYDVKM. The CDR3 nucleotides are TGTGCCAGCAGGGACGGCCTTGGGCAGCCCCAGCATTTT. It yields the protein CASRDGLGQPQHF.

J is TRBJ1-6 and V is TRBV6-6; TRBD1 agrees at 8 bases. V shed 6 bases and J 9 bases; nucleotides not matched to a gene: 10. The CDR3 is made up of 15 amino acids. Germline CDR1 MNHNY, CDR2 SVGAGI (reference sequence). The CDR3 region has the DNA TGTGCCAGCAGCCCGTTCGACAGGGGTGCTTCACCCCTCCACTTT. This gives the protein CASSPFDRGASPLHF.

The rearrangement joins TRBV7-8 to TRBJ2-5; 8 bases map to TRBD2. V shed 5 bases and J 5 bases; nucleotides not matched to a gene: 13. This CDR3 is 16 amino acids long. Germline loops: CDR1 SGHVS, CDR2 FQNEAQ. As DNA, the CDR3 is TGTGCCAGCAGCGCCGGGGGGGACCGCCCCCGGGAGACCCAGTACTTC. The encoded protein is CASSAGGDRPRETQYF.

V gene TRBV28 combines with J gene TRBJ2-5; no clear D gene. Trimming pared 6 bases from V and 5 bases from J, leaving 10 bases between. The length of the CDR3 is 12 residues. Germline CDR1 and CDR2: MDHEN and SYDVKM. CDR3 nucleotides: TGTGCCAGCAGCTTAAGAAGGGAGACCCAGTACTTC. Protein sequence: CASSLRRETQYF.

V gene TRBV14 combines with J gene TRBJ2-3; D possibly corresponds to TRBD1 (6 bases). The CDR3 loop spans 16 amino acids. Trimming took off 4 bases at V and 2 bases at J, with 16 bases between the two ends. From germline, CDR1 is SGHDN and CDR2 FVKESK. The CDR3 is CASSRPGQDLTDTQYF. The CDR3 nucleotides read TGTGCCAGCAGCCGACCGGGACAAGACCTCACAGATACGCAGTATTTT.

The chain couples TRBV12-3 or TRBV12-4 to TRBJ1-2, with 8 bases fitting TRBD1. V dropped 3 bases and J dropped 9; count of bases not matched to a gene: 3. The CDR3 totals 12 residues. For the CDR3, the DNA is TGTGCCAGCAGTTTTGGACAGGGAAGCTACACCTTC. Its protein is CASSFGQGSYTF.